Following are 13 T cell receptor beta chains from one sample sequenced in a study of technical replicates of blood from a handful of donors. TCRdb's copy holds only in-frame clones and misses some; the assay was immunoSEQ multiplex PCR. The sample records around 85,000 clones, 85% to 95% being singletons. Sample: T cells isolated from PBMCs. The receptors here all came from a human donor in good health.

This sequence joins TRBV28 and TRBJ1-2, with D unresolved. The germline gives CDR1 MDHEN, CDR2 SYDVKM. Trimming shortened V by 9 bases and J by 8 bases, and 7 bases separated the two germline ends. CDR3 length equals 9 residues. DNA of the CDR3: TGTGCCAGTGGACTGGGCTACACCTTC. It specifies CASGLGYTF.

The rearrangement uses TRBV5-1 and TRBJ1-2; 8 bases are shared with TRBD1. Germline CDR1 reads SGHRS; CDR2 reads YFSETQ. The CDR3 extends over 14 amino acids. V gave up 3 bases and J gave up 2 bases; unmatched junction bases: 3. The CDR3 spells CASSSGQANYGYTF. CDR3 nucleotides: TGCGCCAGCAGCTCGGGACAGGCGAACTATGGCTACACCTTC.

V usage is TRBV4-1 and J usage is TRBJ1-2; D ambiguous. The CDR3 totals 13 residues. Germline CDR1 and CDR2: MGHRA and YSYEKL. V lost 1 base to trimming and J lost 7 bases, with 10 bases between them. CDR3 in DNA: TGCGCCAGCAGCCAAGTGCAGGATACTGGCTACACCTTC. Its translation is CASSQVQDTGYTF.

This clone was seen a handful of times. The CDR3 sequence: CASSIAPFNEQFF. In DNA form, the CDR3 reads TGTGCCAGTAGTATAGCTCCCTTCAATGAGCAGTTCTTC. The chain has TRBV19 and TRBJ2-1; D remains ambiguous. Germline CDR1 LNHDA, CDR2 SQIVND (reference sequence). Deletions cut 1 base from V and 6 bases from J, with 7 bases between. This CDR3 spans 13 amino acids.

V and J are TRBV9 and TRBJ1-1; a possible D gene is TRBD1 (5 bases). Per germline, CDR1 SGDLS and CDR2 YYNGEE. CDR3 length: 13 residues. The ends were cut back, 3 bases at V and 11 bases at J, with 17 bases in the middle. CDR3: CASSAGGASEAFF. CDR3 nucleotides: TGTGCCAGCAGCGCCGGTGGGGCCTCGGAGGCTTTCTTT.

The chain employs TRBV6-5 and TRBJ2-1, with D possibly being TRBD2 (5 bases). The CDR3 is 14 residues long. Trimming shortened V by 6 bases and J by 0 bases, and 9 bases separated the two germline ends. Germline assignment: CDR1 MNHEY and CDR2 SVGAGI. CDR3 region: CASRDLSSYNEQFF. Written as DNA, the CDR3 is TGTGCCAGCAGGGACTTGAGCTCCTACAATGAGCAGTTCTTC.

This rearrangement joins TRBV6-1 to TRBJ1-1; no definite D call. Germline V gene sequence: CDR1 MNHNS, CDR2 SASEGT. V lost 2 bases, J lost 4 bases, and 11 bases lay in between. CDR3 length equals 14 residues. CDR3 coding DNA: TGTGCCAGCAGTGAACAGGAAACGAGCACTGAAGCTTTCTTT. It is translated as CASSEQETSTEAFF.

The gene calls are TRBV5-1 and TRBJ1-5, with D possibly matching TRBD1 (5 bases). The CDR3 extends over 14 amino acids. CDR1 is SGHRS, CDR2 YFSETQ, per germline. With 5 bases removed from V and 3 bases from J, the gap between germline ends came to 12 bases. The CDR3 DNA follows: TGCGCCAGCAGTTTCGACAGTTACAATCAGCCCCAGCATTTT. Its translation is CASSFDSYNQPQHF.

This chain connects TRBV5-1 to TRBJ2-1, with 8 nucleotides matching TRBD1. The CDR3 covers 16 residues. The ends lost 0 bases at V and 10 bases at J; junction bases unmatched: 12. Germline CDR1 reads SGHRS; CDR2 reads YFSETQ. The CDR3 bases are TGCGCCAGCAGCTTGGATCCGGGACAGGCCCCCGGGGAGCAGTTCTTC. Residues: CASSLDPGQAPGEQFF.

This chain links TRBV25-1 with TRBJ1-1; perhaps TRBD1 as D (6 bases). This CDR3 has 14 residues. Germline V CDR1 and CDR2: MGHDK, SYGVNS. The V end was cut by 3 bases, the J end by 2 bases, with 10 bases between. The CDR3 nucleotides are TGTGCCAGCAGTGATTCACAGGGTAACACTGAAGCTTTCTTT. It translates to CASSDSQGNTEAFF.

The chain uses TRBV6-6 and TRBJ1-5, with D perhaps TRBD1 (5 bases). The germline V gene has CDR1 MNHNY and CDR2 SVGAGI (reference sequence). CDR3 length: 14 amino acids. V lost 6 bases and J lost 7, with 16 bases in between. The CDR3 protein is CASRASGYWQPQHF. The CDR3 bases are TGTGCCAGCAGGGCCTCAGGGTATTGGCAGCCCCAGCATTTT.

This chain connects TRBV25-1 to TRBJ1-3, with 11 bases that match TRBD1. With 4 bases clipped from V and 0 bases from J, the junction kept 5 bases outside the gene matches. Germline values: CDR1 MGHDK, CDR2 SYGVNS. The CDR3 spans 17 residues. In nucleotides, the CDR3 is TGTGCCAGCAGTGGGACAGGGGGCATATTCTCTGGAAACACCATATATTTT. This codes for CASSGTGGIFSGNTIYF.

This clone is a singleton in its sample. The CDR3 DNA follows: TGTGCCAGTAGTATCTTAGCGGGGGGATTCTACGAGCAGTACTTC. This translates into CASSILAGGFYEQYF. The rearrangement joins TRBV19 to TRBJ2-7; 10 bases agree with TRBD2. Germline assignment: CDR1 LNHDA and CDR2 SQIVND (reference sequence). The CDR3 contains 15 residues. Trimming at V came to 3 bases and at J to 3 bases, leaving 5 bases not matched to a gene.